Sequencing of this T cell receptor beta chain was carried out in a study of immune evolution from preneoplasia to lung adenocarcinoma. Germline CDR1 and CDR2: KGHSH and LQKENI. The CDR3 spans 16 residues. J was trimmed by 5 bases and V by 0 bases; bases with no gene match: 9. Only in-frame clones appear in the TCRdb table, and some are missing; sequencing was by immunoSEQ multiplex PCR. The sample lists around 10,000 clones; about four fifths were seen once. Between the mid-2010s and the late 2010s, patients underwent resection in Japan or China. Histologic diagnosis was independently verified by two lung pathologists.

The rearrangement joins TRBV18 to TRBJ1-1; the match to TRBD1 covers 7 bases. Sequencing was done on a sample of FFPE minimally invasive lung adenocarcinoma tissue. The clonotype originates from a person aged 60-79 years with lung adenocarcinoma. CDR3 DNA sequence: TGTGCCAGCTCACCACCCTCGGGTAGGGGGCGGACTGAAGCTTTCTTT. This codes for CASSPPSGRGRTEAFF.